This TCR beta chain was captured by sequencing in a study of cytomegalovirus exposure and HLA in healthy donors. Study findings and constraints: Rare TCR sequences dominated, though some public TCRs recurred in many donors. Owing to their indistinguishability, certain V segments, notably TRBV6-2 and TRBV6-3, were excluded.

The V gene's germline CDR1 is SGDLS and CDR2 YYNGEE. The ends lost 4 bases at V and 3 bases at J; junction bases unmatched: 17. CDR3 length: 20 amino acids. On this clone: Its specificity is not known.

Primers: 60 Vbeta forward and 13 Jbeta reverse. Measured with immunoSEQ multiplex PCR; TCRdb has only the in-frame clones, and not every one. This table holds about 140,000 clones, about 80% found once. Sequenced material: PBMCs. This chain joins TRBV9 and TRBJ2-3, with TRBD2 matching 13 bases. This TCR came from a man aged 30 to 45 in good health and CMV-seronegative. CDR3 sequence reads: CASSPYVSTSGRYGTDTQYF. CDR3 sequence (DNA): TGTGCCAGCAGCCCCTACGTGTCGACTAGCGGGAGGTATGGGACAGATACGCAGTATTTT. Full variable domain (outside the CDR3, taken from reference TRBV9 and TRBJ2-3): DSGVTQTPKHLITATGQRVTLRCSPRSGDLSVYWYQQSLDQGLQFLIQYYNGEERAKGNILERFSAQQFPDLHSELNLSSLELGDSALYFCASSPYVSTSGRYGTDTQYFGPGTRLTVL.